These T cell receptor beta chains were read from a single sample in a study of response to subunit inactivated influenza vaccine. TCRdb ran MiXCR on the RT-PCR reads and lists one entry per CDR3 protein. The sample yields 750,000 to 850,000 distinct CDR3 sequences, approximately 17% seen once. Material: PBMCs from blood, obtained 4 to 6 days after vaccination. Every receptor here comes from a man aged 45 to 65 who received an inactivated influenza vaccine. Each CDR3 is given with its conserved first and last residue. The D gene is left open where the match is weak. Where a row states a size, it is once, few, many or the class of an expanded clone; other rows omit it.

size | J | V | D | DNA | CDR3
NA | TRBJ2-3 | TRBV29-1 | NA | TGCAGCGCCAATGGATTGACAGGCCCTAGCACAGATACGCAGTATTTT | CSANGLTGPSTDTQYF
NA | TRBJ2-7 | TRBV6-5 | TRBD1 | TGTGCCAGCAGTTACTCGACGGGACAGGGGAAATTTTCCTACGAGCAGTACTTC | CASSYSTGQGKFSYEQYF
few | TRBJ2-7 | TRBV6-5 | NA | TGTGCCAGCAGAGCCTCGGGGTACGAGCAGTACTTC | CASRASGYEQYF
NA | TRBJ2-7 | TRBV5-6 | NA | TGTGCCAGCAGCGGCCGGGACGGATCCTATTCTACCTACGAGCAGTACTTC | CASSGRDGSYSTYEQYF
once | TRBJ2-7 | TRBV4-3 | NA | TGCGCCAGCAGCCAAGATATCAATAGGCTTTCCTACGAGCAGTACTTC | CASSQDINRLSYEQYF
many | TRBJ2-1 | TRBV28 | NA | TGTGCCAGCAGTGAGCAGGGCACCTACAATGAGCAGTTCTTC | CASSEQGTYNEQFF
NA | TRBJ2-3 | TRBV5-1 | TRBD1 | TGCGCCAGCAGCGCGGCCGGGACAGGGCGCACAGATACGCAGTATTTT | CASSAAGTGRTDTQYF
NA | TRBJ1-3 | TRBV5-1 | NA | TGCGCCAGCAGCTTGATGGGGTCGGATGGAAACACCATATATTTT | CASSLMGSDGNTIYF
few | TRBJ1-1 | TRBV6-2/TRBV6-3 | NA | TGTGCCAGCACTTCTTGGGGCGCAGGGAACACTGAAGCTTTCTTT | CASTSWGAGNTEAFF
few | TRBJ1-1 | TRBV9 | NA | TGTGCCAGCAGCTCCCCGGACAGATGGAACACTGAAGCTTTCTTT | CASSSPDRWNTEAFF
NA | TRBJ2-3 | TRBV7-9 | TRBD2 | TGTGCCAGCAGCTTAGGTGGCGGGGGGAACACAGATACGCAGTATTTT | CASSLGGGGNTDTQYF
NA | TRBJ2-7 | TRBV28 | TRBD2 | TGTGCCAGCAGTTTAATAGGGACTAGCGGCCACGAGCAGTACTTC | CASSLIGTSGHEQYF
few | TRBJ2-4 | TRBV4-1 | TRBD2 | TGCGCCAGCAGCCGTATAGGCGGGGGAGCCAAAAACATTCAGTACTTC | CASSRIGGGAKNIQYF
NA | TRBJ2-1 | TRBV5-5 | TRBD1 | TGTGCCAGCAGCTTGGTGGGGACAGGGGTATACAATGAGCAGTTCTTC | CASSLVGTGVYNEQFF
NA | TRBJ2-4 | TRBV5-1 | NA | TGCGCCAGCAGCCCATTCGAACGACAGTCTCGATACATTCAGTACTTC | CASSPFERQSRYIQYF
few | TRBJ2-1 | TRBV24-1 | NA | TGTGCCACGCGGGGATTCGGCTACAATGAGCAGTTCTTC | CATRGFGYNEQFF
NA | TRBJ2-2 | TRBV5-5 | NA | TGTGCCAGCAGCTTGGCCGGGGGTTACACCGGGGAGCTGTTTTTT | CASSLAGGYTGELFF
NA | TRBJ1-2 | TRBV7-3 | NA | TGTGCCAGCAGCTCCGGCCCAAGGGATGGCTACACCTTC | CASSSGPRDGYTF
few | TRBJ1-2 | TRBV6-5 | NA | TGTGCCAGCAGTTACTCGGGAGGCGCCAACTATGGCTACACCTTC | CASSYSGGANYGYTF
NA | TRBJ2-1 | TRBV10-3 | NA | TGTGCCATCAGTGGGGTTCCCGAGGGGTCCAATGAGCAGTTCTTC | CAISGVPEGSNEQFF
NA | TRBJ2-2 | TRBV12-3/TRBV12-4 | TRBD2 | TGTGCCAGCATAACTAGCGGGGGTGCGACCGGGGAGCTGTTTTTT | CASITSGGATGELFF
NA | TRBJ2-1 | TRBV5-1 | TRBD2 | TGCGCCAGCAGCCCTTCGGGACTAGCGCAAAACAATGAGCAGTTCTTC | CASSPSGLAQNNEQFF
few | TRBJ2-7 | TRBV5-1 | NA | TGCGCCAGCAGCTTAACCAACTCCCTTGGCGGCTCCTACGAGCAGTACTTC | CASSLTNSLGGSYEQYF
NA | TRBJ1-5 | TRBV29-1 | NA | TGCAGCGTTGGGGCAGCCGGAAATCAGCCCCAGCATTTT | CSVGAAGNQPQHF
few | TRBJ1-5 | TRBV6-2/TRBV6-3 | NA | TGTGCCAGCAGTTACGCCTCAGCCCGGAGTGGGAGCAATCAGCCCCAGCATTTT | CASSYASARSGSNQPQHF
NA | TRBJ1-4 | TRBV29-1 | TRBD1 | TGCAGCGCCGGACAGGGGAGGGAAAAACTGTTTTTT | CSAGQGREKLFF
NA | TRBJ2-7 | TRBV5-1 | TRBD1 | TGCGCCAGCAGCCCCCGGGACAGTTCCCAGGACGAGCAGTACTTC | CASSPRDSSQDEQYF
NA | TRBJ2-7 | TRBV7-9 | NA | TGTGCCAGCAGCCCCCGGGGAATACAGGCCCACGAGCAGTACTTC | CASSPRGIQAHEQYF
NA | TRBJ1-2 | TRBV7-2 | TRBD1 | TGTGCCAGCACCTACAGGGGAGGGAACTATGGCTACACCTTC | CASTYRGGNYGYTF
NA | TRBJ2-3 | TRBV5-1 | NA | TGCGCCAGCAGTCGGCGGGGCAGCAGCACAGATACGCAGTATTTT | CASSRRGSSTDTQYF
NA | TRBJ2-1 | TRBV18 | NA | TGTGCCAGCTCACCCGGTGGGGGGGCGTACAATGAGCAGTTCTTC | CASSPGGGAYNEQFF
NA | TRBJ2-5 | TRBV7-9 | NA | TGTGCCAGCAGCTTCTCCTCGGGGATCCAAGAGACCCAGTACTTC | CASSFSSGIQETQYF
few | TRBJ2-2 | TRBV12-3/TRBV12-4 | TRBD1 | TGTGCCAGCCAACCCGGGACAGGGGAAGACGGGGAGCTGTTTTTT | CASQPGTGEDGELFF
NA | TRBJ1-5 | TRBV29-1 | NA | TGCAGCGCAATGACAGGCACAGATACGCAGCATTTT | CSAMTGTDTQHF
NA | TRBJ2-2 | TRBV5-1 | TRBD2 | TGCGCCAGCAGCTACCGGGAGGATGGGGAGCTGTTTTTT | CASSYREDGELFF
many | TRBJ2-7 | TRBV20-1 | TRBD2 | TGCAGTGCTAGAGATCGTTTAGGGGCGGGAGCGGGTTCCTACGAGCAGTACTTC | CSARDRLGAGAGSYEQYF
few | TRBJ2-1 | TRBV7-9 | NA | TGTGCCAGCAACCGGGGGAACAGCTCCTACAATGAGCAGTTCTTC | CASNRGNSSYNEQFF